The table lists the clone carrying this T cell receptor beta chain with a count of one. Its antigen is undetermined. This sample was taken from a study of OX40 agonist ivuxolimab in advanced cancers. Study outcomes and limitations: Low normalized T-cell clonal expansion also characterized some of the nonresponders. Undetermined was the antigen specificity of the expanded peripheral T cells. Mean expanded clone counts were higher in CD8+ than CD4+ T cells.

Patients had blood sampled at baseline and again on cycle 4 day 1 and cycle 7 day 1. The table came from immunoSEQ multiplex PCR; TCRdb's copy has only in-frame clones and leaves some out. The table records tens of thousands of clones, 91% of them present only once. The CDR3 length is 17 residues. Germline V gene data show CDR1 as SNHLY and CDR2 as FYNNEI. The chain couples TRBV2 to TRBJ2-5; D uncertain. The J call is uncertain, as TRBJ2-7 better fits the DNA end. The specimen was CD4+ or CD8+ T cells sorted from blood, collected in a trial of the OX40 agonist ivuxolimab. This receptor was taken from an adult with an advanced solid tumor such as melanoma, head and neck, liver or kidney cancer. The DNA for the CDR3 is TGTGCCAGCAGTATTACCGCCCCGCGGCTGAACTCCTACGAGCAGTACTTC. This codes for CASSITAPRLNSYEQYF.